The source of this TCR beta chain is a study of cytomegalovirus exposure and HLA in healthy donors. Study-wide context: When 350 to 500 donors were genotyped, about 81% of them were found to fall in the Caucasian-associated ancestry cluster.

Overall study findings and caveats: As a later analysis revealed, the rate of TCR association differed by HLA locus, with DRB1 most and HLA-C fewest. In a later analysis, TCR beta V- and J-gene trimming was associated with a missense DCLRE1C variant.

Turning to this clone: Its target is unknown.

V lost 5 bases, J lost 7 bases, and 8 bases lay in between. This CDR3 contains 11 residues. Germline V gene data show CDR1 as MNHEY and CDR2 as SVGAGI. PCR employed 60 Vbeta and 13 Jbeta primers. As processed by the authors: The count from a later analysis was some 80 million unique TCR beta chains, 9.5 million to 11 million of them shared. Libraries were prepared by immunoSEQ multiplex PCR; TCRdb keeps only in-frame clonotypes and omits some of them. The DNA gave D and trimming, while V, J and clone size come from that table. Altogether some 140,000 clones are present, more than 70% being singletons, with the ten largest covering 6% to 8%.

The rearrangement links TRBV6-5 to TRBJ2-5; D possibly corresponds to TRBD2 (5 bases). This TCR derives from a woman aged 30 to 39 in good health and CMV-seropositive. Sequenced input: PBMCs. CDR3 protein: CASSKRGTQYF. The CDR3 nucleotides are TGTGCCAGCAGTAAACGGGGGACCCAGTACTTC.